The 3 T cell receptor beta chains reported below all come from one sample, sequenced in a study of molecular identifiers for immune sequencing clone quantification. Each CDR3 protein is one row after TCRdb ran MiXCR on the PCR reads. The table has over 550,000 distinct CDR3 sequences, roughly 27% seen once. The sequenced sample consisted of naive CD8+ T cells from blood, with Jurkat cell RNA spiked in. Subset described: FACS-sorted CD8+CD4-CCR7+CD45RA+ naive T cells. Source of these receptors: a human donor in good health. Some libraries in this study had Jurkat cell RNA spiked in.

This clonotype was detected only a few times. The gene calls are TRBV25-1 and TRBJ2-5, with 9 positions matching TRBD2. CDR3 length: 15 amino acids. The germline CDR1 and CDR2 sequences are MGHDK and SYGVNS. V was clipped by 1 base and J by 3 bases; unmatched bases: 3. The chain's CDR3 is CASSEWERGEETQYF. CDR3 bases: TGTGCCAGCAGTGAATGGGAGCGGGGGGAAGAGACCCAGTACTTC.

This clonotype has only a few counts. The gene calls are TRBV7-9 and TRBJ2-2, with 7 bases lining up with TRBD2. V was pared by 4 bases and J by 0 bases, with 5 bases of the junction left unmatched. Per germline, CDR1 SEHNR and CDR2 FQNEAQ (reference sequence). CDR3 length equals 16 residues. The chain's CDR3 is CASSSPGGANTGELFF. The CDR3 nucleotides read TGTGCCAGCAGCTCCCCGGGGGGAGCGAACACCGGGGAGCTGTTTTTT.

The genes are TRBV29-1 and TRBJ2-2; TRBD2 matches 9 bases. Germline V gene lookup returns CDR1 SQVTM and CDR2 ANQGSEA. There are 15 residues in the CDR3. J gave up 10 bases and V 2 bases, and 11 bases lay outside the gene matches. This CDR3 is CSVELGGGAFEELFF. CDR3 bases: TGCAGCGTTGAACTTGGCGGGGGGGCCTTCGAGGAGCTGTTTTTT.